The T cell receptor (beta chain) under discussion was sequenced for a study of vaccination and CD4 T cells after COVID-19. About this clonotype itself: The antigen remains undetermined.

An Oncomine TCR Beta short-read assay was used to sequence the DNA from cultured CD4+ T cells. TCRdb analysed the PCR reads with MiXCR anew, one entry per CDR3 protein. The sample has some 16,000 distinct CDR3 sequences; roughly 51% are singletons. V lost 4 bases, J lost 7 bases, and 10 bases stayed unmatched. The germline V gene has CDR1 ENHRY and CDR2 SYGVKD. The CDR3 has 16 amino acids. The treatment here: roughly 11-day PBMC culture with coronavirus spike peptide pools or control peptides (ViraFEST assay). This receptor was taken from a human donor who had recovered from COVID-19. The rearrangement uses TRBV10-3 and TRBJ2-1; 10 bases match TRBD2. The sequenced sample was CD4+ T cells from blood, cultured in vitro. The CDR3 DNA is TGTGCCATCAGTGGGGCTAGCGGGAGCCTTCGGAATGAGCAGTTCTTC. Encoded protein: CAISGASGSLRNEQFF.